The present T cell receptor beta chain was sequenced within a study of CD8+CD57+ T cells in acquired aplastic anemia. Study-level information: Mean DNA quantity obtained from sorted CD4+ and CD8+ cells was approximately 3 ug. Study outcomes and limitations: In common between the patients and the controls were more than 25 CD8+ CDR3 sequences.

Genomic DNA provided the template from which TCR beta VDJ and CDR3 profiles were obtained. TCRdb processed the reads anew with MiXCR; each CDR3 protein has one entry. Of 100,000 to 150,000 distinct CDR3 sequences listed, roughly 40% are singletons. An expansion of CD8+CD57+ cells by flow cytometry had been shown in patients chosen for sequencing. With no exception, the patients had severe acquired aplastic anemia. Prior therapy had not been administered to any patient at the time of blood sampling. After removal of 0 bases from V and 4 bases from J, the junction contained 7 bases not matched to a gene. In germline, CDR1 is MNHEY, CDR2 SVGEGT. The CDR3 runs 16 residues. Notes on this clonotype: Its antigen is not known.

The sequence derives from a human donor with aplastic anemia. The chain uses TRBV6-2 or TRBV6-3 and TRBJ2-7, with TRBD1 matching 9 bases. Input material: sorted CD4+, CD8+, or CD8+CD57+ T cells (not recorded which) from PBMCs. CDR3 nucleotide sequence: TGTGCCAGCAGTTACTCTAGATCGGACAGGGGTTACGAGCAGTACTTC. This sequence encodes CASSYSRSDRGYEQYF.